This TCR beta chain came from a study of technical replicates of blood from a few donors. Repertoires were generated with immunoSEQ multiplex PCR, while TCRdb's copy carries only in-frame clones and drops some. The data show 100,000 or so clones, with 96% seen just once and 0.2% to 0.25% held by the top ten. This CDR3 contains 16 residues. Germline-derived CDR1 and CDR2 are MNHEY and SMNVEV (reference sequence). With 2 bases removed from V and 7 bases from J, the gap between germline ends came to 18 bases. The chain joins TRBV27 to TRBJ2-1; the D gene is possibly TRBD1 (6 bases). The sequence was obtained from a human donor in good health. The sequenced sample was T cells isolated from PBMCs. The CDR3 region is CASSLGLAGVGNEQFF. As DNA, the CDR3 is TGTGCCAGCAGTTTAGGGTTGGCAGGGGTCGGGAATGAGCAGTTCTTC.